This TCR beta chain was obtained from a study of Ad26.COV2.S vaccination and SARS-CoV-2 variants. General study findings and limits: People who got the vaccine had more spike-specific TCR breadth than people who got placebo.

As regards this clone: Its antigen is undetermined.

Clones were read by immunoSEQ multiplex PCR, and TCRdb kept only the in-frame ones, dropping some. The data contain just over 350,000 clones, 92% of them singletons. This TCR derives from a human donor who had recovered from COVID-19. Sequences were derived from peripheral blood, sampled after recovery from COVID-19.

The CDR3 loop reads CASSVGQGGETQYF. CDR3 in DNA: TGTGCCAGCAGCGTAGGACAGGGAGGAGAGACCCAGTACTTC. The chain employs TRBV5-4 and TRBJ2-5; 8 positions agree with TRBD1. The CDR3 length is 14 residues. J was trimmed by 4 bases and V by 4 bases; bases with no gene match: 6. Per the germline V gene, CDR1 is SGHNT and CDR2 is YYREEE (reference sequence).